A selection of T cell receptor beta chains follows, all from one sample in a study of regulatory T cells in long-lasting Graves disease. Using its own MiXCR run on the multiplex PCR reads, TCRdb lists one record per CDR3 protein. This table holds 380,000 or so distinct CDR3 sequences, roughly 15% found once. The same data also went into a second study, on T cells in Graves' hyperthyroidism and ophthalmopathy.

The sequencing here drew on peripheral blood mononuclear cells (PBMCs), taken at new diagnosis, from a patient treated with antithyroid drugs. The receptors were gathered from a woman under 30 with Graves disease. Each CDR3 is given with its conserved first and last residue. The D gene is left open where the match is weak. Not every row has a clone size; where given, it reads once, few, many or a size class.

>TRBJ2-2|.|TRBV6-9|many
TGTGCCAGCAGTTGGCGGTGGAACACCGGGGAGCTGTTTTTT
CASSWRWNTGELFF
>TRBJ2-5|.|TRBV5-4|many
TGTGCCAGCAGTTCCTCCGGCGCAGGGGGAGGCCAAGAGACCCAGTACTTC
CASSSSGAGGGQETQYF
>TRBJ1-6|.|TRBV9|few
TGTGCCAGCAGCGTAGCGGGGCTCTCCTATAATTCACCCCTCCACTTT
CASSVAGLSYNSPLHF
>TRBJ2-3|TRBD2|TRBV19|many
TGTGCCAGTAGTATTGCTAGCGGATCCTCCACAGATACGCAGTATTTT
CASSIASGSSTDTQYF
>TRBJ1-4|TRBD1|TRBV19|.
TGTGCCAGTAGTACAACACCGGGACAGAGGACAACTAATGAAAAACTGTTTTTT
CASSTTPGQRTTNEKLFF
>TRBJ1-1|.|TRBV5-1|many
TGTGCCAGCAGCTTAGGGTGGTGGGGAGACACTGAAGCTTTCTTT
CASSLGWWGDTEAFF
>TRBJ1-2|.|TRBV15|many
TGTGCCACCAGCAGCGGCAGGGGAGTTGGCTACACCTTC
CATSSGRGVGYTF
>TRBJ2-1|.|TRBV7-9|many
TGTGCCAGCAGCTTGGCATGGGAGCAGTTCTTC
CASSLAWEQFF
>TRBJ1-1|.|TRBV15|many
TGTGCCACCAGCAGAGCCCGGATGCGAGGGACTGAAGCTTTCTTT
CATSRARMRGTEAFF
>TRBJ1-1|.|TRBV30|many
TGTGCCTGCAGAGGGGGGTACACTGAAGCTTTCTTT
CACRGGYTEAFF
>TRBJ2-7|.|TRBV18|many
TGTGCCAGCTCACCAATGATGGCGGACGTGGCAGTTGCCTACGAGCAGTACTTC
CASSPMMADVAVAYEQYF
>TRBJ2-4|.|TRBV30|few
TGTGCCTGGAGTTGGGGCACTGGGGTGAAAAACATTCAGTACTTC
CAWSWGTGVKNIQYF
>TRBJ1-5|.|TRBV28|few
TGTGCCAGCGTTGAGGGGGTGATGGAGCAGCCCCAGCATTTT
CASVEGVMEQPQHF
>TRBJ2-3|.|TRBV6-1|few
TGTGCCAGCATTCTCGGACGGGTTAGCACAGATACGCAGTATTTT
CASILGRVSTDTQYF
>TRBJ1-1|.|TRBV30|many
TGTGCCTGGAGTGTAAACACTGAAGCTTTCTTT
CAWSVNTEAFF
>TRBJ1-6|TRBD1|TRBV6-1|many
TGTGCCAGCAGTGACCCCACAGGGGCCGGTTCACCCCTCCACTTT
CASSDPTGAGSPLHF
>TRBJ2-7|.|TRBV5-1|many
TGCGCCAGCAGCTTGGAGGGCGGACCGGGTGTGGACGAGCAGTACTTC
CASSLEGGPGVDEQYF
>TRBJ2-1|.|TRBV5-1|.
TGCGCCAGCAGCTTGGCCCCTACGGTCAATGAGCAGTTCTTC
CASSLAPTVNEQFF
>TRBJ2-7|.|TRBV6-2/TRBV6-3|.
TGTGCCAGCAGACCAAACAGGGCCTACGAGCAGTACTTC
CASRPNRAYEQYF
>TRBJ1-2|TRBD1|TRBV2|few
TGTGCCAGTACCTCCACCGGGACAGGGGAAAACTATGGCTACACCTTC
CASTSTGTGENYGYTF
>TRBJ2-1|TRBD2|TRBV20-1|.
TGCAGTGCTTTACCAAGACTAGCGGGGTTCAGTGATGAGCAGTTCTTC
CSALPRLAGFSDEQFF
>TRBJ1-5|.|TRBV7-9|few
TGTGCCAGCAGCTCGCAGGGACTTAGCAATCAGCCCCAGCATTTT
CASSSQGLSNQPQHF
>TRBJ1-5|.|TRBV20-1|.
TGCAGTGCTAGAGATGGAGGGGCCGCAGGTGGTCAGCCCCAGCATTTT
CSARDGGAAGGQPQHF
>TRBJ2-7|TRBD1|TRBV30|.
TGTGCCTGGAATGTGGGCAGGGGGCGAGAGCAGTACTTC
CAWNVGRGREQYF
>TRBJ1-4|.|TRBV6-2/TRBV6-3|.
TGTGCCAGCAGTGAACCACCGAGGGGTGAAAAACTGTTTTTT
CASSEPPRGEKLFF
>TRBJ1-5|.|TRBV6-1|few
TGTGCCAGCAGGACAGTTCTTAGGGAGCCCCAGCATTTT
CASRTVLREPQHF
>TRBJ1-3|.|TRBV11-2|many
TGTGCCAGCAGCTTAGTCTTGGACAGCTCTGGAAACACCATATATTTT
CASSLVLDSSGNTIYF
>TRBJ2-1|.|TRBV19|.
TGTGCCAGTAGTTTTCCCACTTCATACAATGAGCAGTTCTTC
CASSFPTSYNEQFF
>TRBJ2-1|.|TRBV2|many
TGTGCCAGCAGTGAACGGCGCGGGATAGGGTACAATGAGCAGTTCTTC
CASSERRGIGYNEQFF
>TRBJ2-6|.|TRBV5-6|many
TGTGCCAGCACGCGCTCTGGGGCCAACGTCCTGACTTTC
CASTRSGANVLTF
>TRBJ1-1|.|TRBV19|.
TGTGCCAGTAGTAGCGTTACAGGGTACACTGAAGCTTTCTTT
CASSSVTGYTEAFF
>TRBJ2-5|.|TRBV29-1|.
TGCAGCGGGGTCGAAGAGACCCAGTACTTC
CSGVEETQYF